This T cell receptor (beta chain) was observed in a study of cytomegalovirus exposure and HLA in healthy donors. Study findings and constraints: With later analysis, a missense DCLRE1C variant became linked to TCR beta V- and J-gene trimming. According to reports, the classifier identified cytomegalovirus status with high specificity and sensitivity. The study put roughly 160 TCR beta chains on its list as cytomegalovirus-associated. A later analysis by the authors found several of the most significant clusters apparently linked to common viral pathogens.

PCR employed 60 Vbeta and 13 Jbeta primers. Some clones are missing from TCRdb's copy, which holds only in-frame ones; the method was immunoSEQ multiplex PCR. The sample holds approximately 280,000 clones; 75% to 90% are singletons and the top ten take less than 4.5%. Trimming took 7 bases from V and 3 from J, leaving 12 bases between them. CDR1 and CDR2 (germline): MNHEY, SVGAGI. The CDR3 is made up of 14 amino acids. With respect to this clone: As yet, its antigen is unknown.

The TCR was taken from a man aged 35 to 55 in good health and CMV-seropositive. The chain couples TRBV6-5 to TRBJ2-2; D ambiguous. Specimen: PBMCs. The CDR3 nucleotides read TGTGCCAGCAACCCCACGCGGCACACCGGGGAGCTGTTTTTT. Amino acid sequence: CASNPTRHTGELFF.